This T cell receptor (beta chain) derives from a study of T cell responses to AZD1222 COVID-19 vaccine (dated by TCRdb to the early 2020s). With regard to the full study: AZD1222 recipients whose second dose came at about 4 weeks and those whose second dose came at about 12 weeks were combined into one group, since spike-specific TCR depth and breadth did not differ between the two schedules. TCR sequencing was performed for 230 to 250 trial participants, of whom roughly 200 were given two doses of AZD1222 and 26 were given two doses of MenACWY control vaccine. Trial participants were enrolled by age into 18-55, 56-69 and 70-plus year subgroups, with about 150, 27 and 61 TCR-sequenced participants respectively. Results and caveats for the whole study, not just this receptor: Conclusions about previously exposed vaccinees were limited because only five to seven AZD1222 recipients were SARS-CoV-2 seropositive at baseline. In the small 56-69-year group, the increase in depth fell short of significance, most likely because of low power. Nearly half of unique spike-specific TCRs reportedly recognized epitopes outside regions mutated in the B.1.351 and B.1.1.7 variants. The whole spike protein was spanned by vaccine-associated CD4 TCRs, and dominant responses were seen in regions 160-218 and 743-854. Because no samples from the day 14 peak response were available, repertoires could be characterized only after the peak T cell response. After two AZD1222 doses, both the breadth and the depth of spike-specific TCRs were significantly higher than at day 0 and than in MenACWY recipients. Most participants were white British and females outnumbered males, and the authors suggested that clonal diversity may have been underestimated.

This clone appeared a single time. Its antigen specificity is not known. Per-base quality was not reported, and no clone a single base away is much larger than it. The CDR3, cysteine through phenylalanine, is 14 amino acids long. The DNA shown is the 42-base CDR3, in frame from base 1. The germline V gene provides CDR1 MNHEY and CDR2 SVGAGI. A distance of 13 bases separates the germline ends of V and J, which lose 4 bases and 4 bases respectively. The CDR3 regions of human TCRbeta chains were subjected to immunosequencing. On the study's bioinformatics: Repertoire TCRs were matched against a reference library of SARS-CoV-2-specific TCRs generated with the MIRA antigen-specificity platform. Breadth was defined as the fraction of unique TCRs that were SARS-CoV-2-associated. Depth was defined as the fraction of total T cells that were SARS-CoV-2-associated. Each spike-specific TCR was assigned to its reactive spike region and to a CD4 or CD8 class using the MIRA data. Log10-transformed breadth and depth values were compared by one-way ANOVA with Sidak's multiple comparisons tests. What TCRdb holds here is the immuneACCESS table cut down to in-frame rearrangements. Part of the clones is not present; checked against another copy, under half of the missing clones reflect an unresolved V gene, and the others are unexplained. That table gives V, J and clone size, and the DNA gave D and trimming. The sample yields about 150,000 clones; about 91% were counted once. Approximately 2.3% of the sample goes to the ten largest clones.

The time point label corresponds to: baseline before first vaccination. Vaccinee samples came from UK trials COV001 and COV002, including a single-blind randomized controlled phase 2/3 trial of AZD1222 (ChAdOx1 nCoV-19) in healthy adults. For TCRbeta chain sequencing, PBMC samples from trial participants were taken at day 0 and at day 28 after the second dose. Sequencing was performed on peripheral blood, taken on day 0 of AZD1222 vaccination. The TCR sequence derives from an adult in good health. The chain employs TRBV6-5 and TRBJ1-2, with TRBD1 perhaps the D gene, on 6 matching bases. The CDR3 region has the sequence CASSLGQPPYGYTF. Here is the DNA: TGTGCCAGCAGTTTAGGACAGCCCCCCTATGGCTACACCTTC.